The T cell receptor beta chain under discussion was sequenced for a study of cytomegalovirus exposure and HLA in healthy donors. Study-wide results and caveats: Several of the most significant clusters appeared linked to common viral pathogens, based on a later analysis. A list of approximately 160 TCR beta chains associated with cytomegalovirus was given. Cytomegalovirus status, reportedly, was diagnosed with high specificity and sensitivity by the classifier.

It was with 60 Vbeta and 13 Jbeta primers that the PCR ran. Sequenced by immunoSEQ multiplex PCR; TCRdb stores in-frame clones only, minus some. Of around 130,000 clones listed, 65% to 90% were seen once; the top ten hold 10% to 12%. A note on this clone: The antigen is unknown.

This receptor was obtained from a male donor in good health and CMV-seropositive. The sample taken for sequencing was PBMCs.

The CDR3 DNA follows: TGTGCCAGCAGTCCGGTGGGGACAGGGGTGATCTCCTACGAGCAGTACTTC. Amino acids: CASSPVGTGVISYEQYF. The gene calls are TRBV28 and TRBJ2-7; 10 nucleotides match TRBD1. This CDR3 is 17 amino acids long. The J segment lost 0 bases and the V segment lost 5 bases, leaving 10 bases of the junction unmatched. CDR1 and CDR2 from the germline V gene are MDHEN and SYDVKM. Using reference TRBV28 and TRBJ2-7 for the parts outside the CDR3, the full variable domain is DVKVTQSSRYLVKRTGEKVFLECVQDMDHENMFWYRQDPGLGLRLIYFSYDVKMKEKGDIPEGYSVSREKKERFSLILESASTNQTSMYLCASSPVGTGVISYEQYFGPGTRLTVT.